These 21 T cell receptor beta chains came from one sample sequenced in a study of post-analysis software for immune sequencing data (dated by TCRdb to the mid-2010s). The paper's findings and limits, for the study overall: Several TRBV segments, including TRBV5-6, TRBV5-1 and TRBV20-1, were significantly more frequent in patients than controls.

These receptors are not linked to any known antigen. The library was obtained by PCR. Instrument on record: Illumina HiSeq 2500. To reduce PCR and sequencing biases, unique molecular identifiers were incorporated into the TCR beta cDNA libraries. In TCRdb, the public reads were trimmed at Q25 with fastp and aligned with MiXCR, with productive beta chains retained. For every CDR3 protein sequence, its rows merge into one entry that carries the most common genes and DNA. The sample table records hundreds of thousands of distinct CDR3 sequences; roughly 46% of these occur just once. 1.5% to 2% of the sample goes to the ten largest clones. Sequencing was done on a sample of blood. The receptor source for this set is a girl aged 5 to 17 with multiple sclerosis.

The rearrangement joins TRBV20-1 to TRBJ2-3; D is possibly TRBD2 (5 bases). Looked up from germline, CDR1 is DFQATT and CDR2 is SNEGSKA (reference sequence). The CDR3 runs to 12 residues. The CDR3 DNA sequence: TGCAGGGCTCGGAGGAGCACAGATACGCAGTATTTT. Amino acids: CRARRSTDTQYF.

V gene TRBV20-1 combines with J gene TRBJ2-7, with 7 positions matching TRBD2. CDR1 DFQATT and CDR2 SNEGSKA come from the germline V gene (reference sequence). The ends lost 4 bases at V and 6 bases at J; junction bases unmatched: 12. The CDR3 is made up of 14 amino acids. CDR3 sequence reads: CSATPPGRISEQYF. The CDR3 DNA reads as TGCAGTGCTACCCCCCCCGGGAGGATTAGCGAGCAGTACTTC.

This clonotype showed up just once. This chain joins TRBV12-3 or TRBV12-4 and TRBJ1-5, with D perhaps matching TRBD1 (6 bases). V was clipped by 6 bases and J by 7 bases, with 19 bases between them. The CDR3 has 15 residues. DNA of the CDR3: TGTGCCAGCAGCTTGGGGGGGGCAGTCAGACAGCCCCAGCATTTT. This codes for CASSLGGAVRQPQHF.

This clonotype has only a few counts. The chain uses TRBV7-9 and TRBJ1-2; D is undetermined. Germline V gene lookup returns CDR1 SEHNR and CDR2 FQNEAQ (reference sequence). The germline V and J ends were trimmed by 1 base and 6 bases, with 6 bases remaining between them. This CDR3 comprises 12 residues. CDR3 nucleotides: TGTGCCAGCAGCTTAGAGAGGAATGGCTACACCTTC. Protein: CASSLERNGYTF.

The chain is built from TRBV7-2 and TRBJ1-5; 10 bases line up with TRBD1. V dropped 1 base and J dropped 6; count of bases not matched to a gene: 6. This CDR3 is built from 16 residues. Germline loops: CDR1 SGHTA, CDR2 FQGNSA. Written as DNA, the CDR3 is TGTGCCAGCAGCTTAGGACAGGGGGCGCCCCGTCAGCCCCAGCATTTT. Amino acids: CASSLGQGAPRQPQHF.

This clonotype was detected only a few times. The gene calls are TRBV5-5 and TRBJ2-5; 12 bases are a match to TRBD2. The CDR3 is 17 residues long. Germline CDR1 is SGHKS and CDR2 is YYEKEE (reference sequence). V was pared by 1 base and J by 0 bases, with 4 bases of the junction left unmatched. CDR3: CASSLTSGGLYQETQYF. In DNA, the CDR3 is TGTGCCAGCAGCTTGACTAGCGGGGGGCTGTACCAAGAGACCCAGTACTTC.

The chain carries TRBV6-6 and TRBJ1-2; D gene unclear. Trimming took 10 bases from V and 1 from J, leaving 13 bases between them. The CDR3 has 13 residues. CDR1 MNHNY and CDR2 SVGAGI come from the germline V gene (reference sequence). CDR3 region: CATSPASNYGYTF. The CDR3 DNA follows: TGTGCCACCTCCCCGGCAAGTAACTATGGCTACACCTTC.

V gene TRBV24-1 combines with J gene TRBJ2-7; D not certain. Germline V gene data show CDR1 as KGHDR and CDR2 as SFDVKD. This CDR3 contains 14 residues. Trimming cost V 2 bases and J 5 bases, with 12 bases left between them. The CDR3 here is CATSDSPSENEQYF. CDR3 nucleotide sequence: TGTGCCACCAGTGATTCACCAAGCGAGAACGAGCAGTACTTC.

This chain connects TRBV6-2 or TRBV6-3 to TRBJ2-1; 11 bases are shared with TRBD2. Per germline, CDR1 MNHEY and CDR2 SVGEGT. Unmatched junction bases numbered 9, after V lost 8 bases and J lost 6 bases. There are 15 residues in the CDR3. For the CDR3, the DNA is TGTGCCAGCCGTCGGGTGGGACTAGCGGTCAATGAGCAGTTCTTC. Translated: CASRRVGLAVNEQFF.

The chain uses TRBV27 and TRBJ1-2, with TRBD1 matching 7 bases. J was trimmed by 0 bases and V by 6 bases; bases with no gene match: 7. Germline lookup yields CDR1 MNHEY and CDR2 SMNVEV (reference sequence). The CDR3 length is 15 residues. The CDR3 loop is CASRSRGDPNYGYTF. In nucleotides, the CDR3 is TGTGCCAGCAGATCCAGGGGGGACCCTAACTATGGCTACACCTTC.

The chain has TRBV6-4 and TRBJ1-2; D gene unclear. CDR3 length equals 13 residues. The V end was cut by 4 bases, the J end by 3 bases, with 9 bases between. CDR1 and CDR2 (germline): MRHNA, SNTAGT. The CDR3 protein is CASSAGVDYGYTF. CDR3 DNA: TGTGCCAGCAGTGCTGGGGTCGACTATGGCTACACCTTC.

In this sample, this clonotype turned up a few times. V is TRBV11-1 and J is TRBJ2-3; D assignment may be TRBD1 or TRBD2 (5 bases each). The CDR3 sequence is 13 residues long. CDR1 is SGHAT, CDR2 FQDESV, per germline (reference sequence). In nucleotides, the CDR3 is TGTGCGACCAGGGACGCATACACAGATACGCAGTATTTT. This translates into CATRDAYTDTQYF.

This chain uses TRBV5-1 with TRBJ2-3; unclear D gene. Germline assignment: CDR1 SGHRS and CDR2 YFSETQ. The CDR3 spans 14 residues. The V end was cut by 3 bases, the J end by 2 bases, with 10 bases between. In DNA form, the CDR3 reads TGCGCCAGCAGCTCCGACCTAATCACAGATACGCAGTATTTT. Translating it yields CASSSDLITDTQYF.

V usage is TRBV4-1 and J usage is TRBJ1-2; 8 nucleotides agree with TRBD1. The CDR3 loop spans 13 amino acids. J was trimmed by 8 bases and V by 4 bases; bases with no gene match: 6. The germline V gene has CDR1 MGHRA and CDR2 YSYEKL. Here the CDR3 DNA reads TGCGCCAGCAGCCGACCGACAGGGGACGGCTACACCTTC. Protein sequence: CASSRPTGDGYTF.

The chain recombines TRBV10-3 with TRBJ2-7; D is unresolved. V was cut by 0 bases and J by 2 bases, with 14 bases left in between. The V gene's germline CDR1 is ENHRY and CDR2 SYGVKD. The CDR3 consists of 16 residues. The CDR3 reads CAISESRRLLPYEQYF. The CDR3 region has the DNA TGTGCCATCAGTGAGTCGAGGCGGTTATTACCCTACGAGCAGTACTTC.

This clonotype showed up just once. The chain couples TRBV29-1 to TRBJ1-1, with D hard to call. The CDR3 totals 12 residues. V was pared by 4 bases and J by 10 bases, with 16 bases between. Per the germline V gene, CDR1 is SQVTM and CDR2 is ANQGSEA. CDR3 sequence reads: CSVARFDRRAFF. The CDR3 DNA reads as TGCAGCGTTGCCCGGTTCGATCGGCGAGCTTTCTTT. The variable domain in full, with the rest retrieved from reference TRBV29-1 and TRBJ1-1, is SAVISQKPSRDICQRGTSLTIQCQVDSQVTMMFWYRQQPGQSLTLIATANQGSEATYESGFVIDKFPISRPNLTFSTLTVSNMSPEDSSIYLCSVARFDRRAFFGQGTRLTVV.

The chain recombines TRBV27 with TRBJ2-1, with D perhaps TRBD2 (6 bases). Trimming took off 4 bases at V and 0 bases at J, with 13 bases between the two ends. This CDR3 contains 16 residues. Germline CDR1 MNHEY, CDR2 SMNVEV (reference sequence). CDR3 nucleotides: TGTGCCAGCAGTTCCAGTAGCGGAAACTCCTACAATGAGCAGTTCTTC. It translates to CASSSSSGNSYNEQFF.

This clonotype has only a few counts. The rearrangement uses TRBV6-5 and TRBJ2-3; possibly TRBD1 for D (5 bases). The germline CDR1 and CDR2 sequences are MNHEY and SVGAGI. This CDR3 has 15 residues. Trimming took 8 bases from V and 1 from J, leaving 16 bases between them. The CDR3 nucleotides read TGTGCCAGCCGCGAGACGGACACCCGCACAGATACGCAGTATTTT. Protein sequence: CASRETDTRTDTQYF.

This clonotype was recorded a few times. The J gene is TRBJ2-4, the V gene TRBV20-1, with D possibly matching TRBD1 (6 bases). The J call may be mistaken, given a closer DNA end match to TRBJ2-7. Looked up from germline, CDR1 is DFQATT and CDR2 is SNEGSKA (reference sequence). CDR3 size: 12 residues. Written as DNA, the CDR3 is TGCAGTGCTAGAAGGAGACAGGACGAGCAGTACTTC. Translated, it gives CSARRRQDEQYF.

The J gene is TRBJ2-1, the V gene TRBV5-1; 9 nucleotides line up with TRBD1. Germline CDR1 and CDR2: SGHRS and YFSETQ. V lost 4 bases to trimming and J lost 2 bases; unmatched junction nucleotides: 7. This CDR3 contains 16 residues. CDR3 amino acids: CASSVGGQGPYNEQFF. CDR3 nucleotide sequence: TGCGCCAGCAGCGTTGGGGGACAGGGCCCCTACAATGAGCAGTTCTTC.

The chain is built from TRBV29-1 and TRBJ2-7, with D hard to call. The V gene's germline CDR1 is SQVTM and CDR2 ANQGSEA. The CDR3 consists of 13 residues. V was pared by 2 bases and J by 7 bases, with 15 bases between. As DNA, the CDR3 is TGCAGCGTTGAAATGGGCCGCCTCGGGGAGCAGTACTTC. As protein: CSVEMGRLGEQYF.